This T cell receptor (beta chain) was found in a study of T cell repertoires in cytomegalovirus infection. Study context: TCR beta signatures that were public indicated CMV infection and matching HLA type. Overall study results and limits: HLA-C-restricted CMV clonotypes gave the most frequent clonotype in two of eight donors.

CDR1 is DFQATT and CDR2 is SNEGSKA in the germline V gene (reference sequence). This CDR3 is built from 11 residues. V lost 7 bases and J lost 6, with 10 bases in between. TCRdb called the reads again in MiXCR, with one record for every CDR3 protein. The profile shows 750,000 to 900,000 distinct CDR3 sequences, 25% to 30% of them singletons. A word on this clonotype: Its antigen is still unknown.

The V and J genes are TRBV20-1 and TRBJ2-1; no reliable D call. The source material was cultured CD8+ T cells from PBMCs, sampled from culture after CMV antigen stimulation. The receptor was derived from a human donor in good health (CMV status not recorded). Some clones in this sample may be carry-over from other donors' samples. Written as DNA, the CDR3 is TGCAGTGTTCAGGAGAGCAATGAGCAGTTCTTC. This sequence encodes CSVQESNEQFF.